This entry is about one T cell receptor (beta chain). Data came from immunoSEQ multiplex PCR; TCRdb stores just in-frame clones and leaves some out. The table lists around 45,000 clones, approximately 31% of them singletons, with 2.9% in the top ten. Trimming took off 5 bases at V and 9 bases at J, with 5 bases between the two ends. CDR3 length: 9 amino acids. Germline V gene lookup returns CDR1 DFQATT and CDR2 SNEGSKA (reference sequence). This entry comes from a study of tumour-infiltrating T cells in Burkitt lymphoma. Study-level information: All epidemiological Burkitt lymphoma subtypes were represented in the cohort.

This chain uses TRBV20-1 with TRBJ1-5, with D hard to call. Sequenced input: tumor tissue. The sequence derives from a human donor with Burkitt lymphoma. The CDR3 bases are TGCAGTGCTGGATGGCCCCAGCATTTT. Translating gives CSAGWPQHF.